This is a list of T cell receptor beta chains from one sample in a study of identical twins. One entry per CDR3 protein results from TCRdb running MiXCR on the 5' RACE reads. The data hold some 630,000 distinct CDR3 sequences, with about 7% observed a single time. These data also featured in a second study, about yellow fever vaccine responses in identical twins.

What was sequenced was PBMCs. The receptor set was obtained from a woman younger than 35 in good health. Both conserved end residues are part of each CDR3. D genes are given only for firm matches. A row's size may be missing; if present it is once, few, many or a size class.

D	J	size	V	CDR3	DNA
NA	TRBJ2-5	many	TRBV2	CAGARWVGQTQYF	TGTGCCGGGGCCCGGTGGGTGGGTCAGACCCAGTACTTC
NA	TRBJ2-7	many	TRBV3-1	CASSHPYSYEQYF	TGTGCCAGCAGCCACCCCTACTCCTACGAGCAGTACTTC
TRBD1	TRBJ1-5	NA	TRBV20-1	CSASGQDRNQPQHF	TGCAGTGCCAGTGGACAGGACCGCAATCAGCCCCAGCATTTT
NA	TRBJ2-7	many	TRBV6-5	CASSYMGLAYEQYF	TGTGCCAGCAGTTACATGGGGTTGGCCTACGAGCAGTACTTC
NA	TRBJ1-1	NA	TRBV6-1	CASSKQGRGEAFF	TGTGCCAGCAGTAAACAGGGAAGGGGTGAAGCTTTCTTT
TRBD2	TRBJ2-2	NA	TRBV7-6	CASSCGLAGVNTGELFF	TGTGCCAGCAGCTGCGGACTAGCGGGAGTTAACACCGGGGAGCTGTTTTTT
TRBD2	TRBJ2-7	NA	TRBV10-3	CAISGGGDEQYF	TGTGCCATCAGTGGCGGGGGAGACGAGCAGTACTTC
NA	TRBJ1-1	NA	TRBV20-1	CSARAGSF	TGCAGTGCTAGAGCCGGGTCCTTT
TRBD2	TRBJ2-1	NA	TRBV12-3/TRBV12-4	CASSPPSGSTFF	TGTGCCAGCAGCCCCCCTAGCGGGAGTACGTTCTTC
NA	TRBJ2-1	many	TRBV4-1	CASSRTDINYNEQFF	TGCGCCAGCAGTCGGACGGACATCAATTACAATGAGCAGTTCTTC
NA	TRBJ2-2	many	TRBV2	CASSVLNTGELFF	TGTGCCAGCAGTGTTTTGAACACCGGGGAGCTGTTTTTT
TRBD1	TRBJ2-3	NA	TRBV5-5	CASSLAGGQVTDTQYF	TGTGCCAGCAGCTTGGCCGGGGGACAGGTCACAGATACGCAGTATTTT
NA	TRBJ1-4	few	TRBV20-1	CSARGAGATNEKLFF	TGCAGTGCTAGAGGGGCAGGGGCAACTAATGAAAAACTGTTTTTT
TRBD2	TRBJ2-1	few	TRBV7-2	CASSLGSGRAHNEQFF	TGTGCCAGCAGCTTAGGGAGCGGGAGGGCTCACAATGAGCAGTTCTTC
NA	TRBJ1-4	few	TRBV6-1	CASRPKMKNEKLFF	TGTGCCAGCAGACCCAAAATGAAGAATGAAAAACTGTTTTTT
NA	TRBJ2-1	few	TRBV20-1	CSARERLGSEFF	TGCAGTGCTAGAGAACGACTAGGCTCCGAGTTCTTC
NA	TRBJ1-1	many	TRBV12-3/TRBV12-4	CASSRAGGLNTEAFF	TGTGCCAGCAGTAGGGCAGGTGGACTGAACACTGAAGCTTTCTTT
TRBD2	TRBJ2-1	NA	TRBV5-1	CASSLLAGVGRSYNEQFF	TGCGCCAGCAGCTTACTAGCGGGAGTAGGTCGGTCCTACAATGAGCAGTTCTTC
TRBD1	TRBJ2-2	many	TRBV24-1	CATQDRANTGELFF	TGTGCCACGCAGGACAGGGCGAACACCGGGGAGCTGTTTTTT
TRBD2	TRBJ2-1	NA	TRBV7-6	CASSWTISSGGRANEQFF	TGTGCCAGCAGCTGGACTATAAGCTCGGGCGGGAGGGCAAATGAGCAGTTCTTC
NA	TRBJ2-3	NA	TRBV19	CASSIEGLSTDTQYF	TGTGCCAGTAGTATAGAGGGCCTTAGCACAGATACGCAGTATTTT
NA	TRBJ2-1	many	TRBV29-1	CSVESGSYNEQFF	TGCAGCGTTGAAAGCGGTTCCTACAATGAGCAGTTCTTC
TRBD2	TRBJ2-3	few	TRBV10-3	CAISAAGRAGDTQYF	TGTGCCATCAGTGCGGCCGGGAGGGCTGGAGATACGCAGTATTTT
NA	TRBJ2-3	NA	TRBV7-9	CASSPSYGGQLDTQYF	TGTGCCAGCAGCCCTAGTTATGGGGGGCAGTTAGATACGCAGTATTTT
NA	TRBJ2-2	many	TRBV12-3/TRBV12-4	CASRLGTTGELFF	TGTGCCAGCAGACTTGGTACCACCGGGGAGCTGTTTTTT
NA	TRBJ1-5	many	TRBV6-1	CASRSRVIGNQPQHF	TGTGCCAGCAGGTCCAGGGTGATTGGCAATCAGCCCCAGCATTTT
NA	TRBJ1-2	NA	TRBV5-1	CASRTDRMGGHGYTF	TGCGCCAGCCGAACGGATCGAATGGGGGGGCATGGCTACACCTTC
NA	TRBJ2-5	few	TRBV20-1	CSARDAGKETQYF	TGCAGTGCTAGAGATGCAGGGAAAGAGACCCAGTACTTC
NA	TRBJ2-7	NA	TRBV29-1	CSVEVGRMGYEQYF	TGCAGCGTTGAAGTGGGCAGGATGGGTTACGAGCAGTACTTC
TRBD1	TRBJ2-1	NA	TRBV6-1	CASRDRGLFNEQFF	TGTGCCAGTAGGGACAGGGGACTTTTCAATGAGCAGTTCTTC
NA	TRBJ2-1	few	TRBV4-1	CASSQVFLRGTPTYNEQFF	TGCGCCAGCAGCCAAGTCTTCCTACGGGGGACCCCGACCTACAATGAGCAGTTCTTC
TRBD2	TRBJ2-2	few	TRBV29-1	CSVEDPREGSTGELFF	TGCAGCGTTGAAGATCCCAGGGAGGGATCGACCGGGGAGCTGTTTTTT
TRBD2	TRBJ2-1	few	TRBV7-3	CASSLRDLPAGNEQFF	TGTGCCAGCAGCCTACGGGACCTCCCAGCGGGGAATGAGCAGTTCTTC
TRBD1	TRBJ2-1	few	TRBV10-3	CAISSGTGGANEQFF	TGTGCCATCAGTTCTGGGACAGGGGGTGCGAATGAGCAGTTCTTC
TRBD2	TRBJ2-3	many	TRBV20-1	CSARVPSGGDTQYF	TGCAGTGCTAGAGTTCCTAGCGGGGGAGATACGCAGTATTTT
NA	TRBJ1-1	few	TRBV3-1	CASSQGGQFTLNTEAFF	TGTGCCAGCAGCCAAGGAGGACAGTTCACTTTGAACACTGAAGCTTTCTTT
NA	TRBJ1-5	many	TRBV20-1	CSARAGHVNQPQHF	TGCAGTGCTAGAGCAGGACACGTCAATCAGCCCCAGCATTTT
NA	TRBJ2-1	NA	TRBV7-8	CASSLGGFHNEQFF	TGTGCCAGCAGCTTAGGGGGTTTCCACAATGAGCAGTTCTTC
TRBD1	TRBJ1-4	few	TRBV4-1	CASSQGDRGLFGEKLFF	TGCGCCAGCAGCCAAGGGGACAGGGGGCTTTTCGGTGAAAAACTGTTTTTT
NA	TRBJ2-5	NA	TRBV7-8	CASTSSVRGETQYF	TGTGCCAGCACGTCTAGCGTAAGAGGAGAGACCCAGTACTTC
NA	TRBJ2-2	few	TRBV6-1	CASSLKGGGPTGELFF	TGTGCCAGCAGCCTAAAAGGGGGGGGGCCAACCGGGGAGCTGTTTTTT
TRBD1	TRBJ2-3	many	TRBV6-1	CATAGTGGKYTQYF	TGTGCCACGGCTGGGACAGGGGGTAAATATACGCAGTATTTT
TRBD1	TRBJ2-3	NA	TRBV12-3/TRBV12-4	CASSGTGGPRDTQYF	TGTGCCAGCAGCGGGACAGGGGGACCGAGAGATACGCAGTATTTT
NA	TRBJ2-1	NA	TRBV5-1	CASSTDRQASYNEQFF	TGCGCCAGCAGCACCGACCGACAGGCCTCCTACAATGAGCAGTTCTTC
NA	TRBJ1-3	many	TRBV12-3/TRBV12-4	CASSLQQGNTIYF	TGTGCCAGCAGTTTACAACAGGGAAACACCATATATTTT
NA	TRBJ2-5	NA	TRBV14	CASSHSVDNQETQYF	TGTGCCAGCAGCCATTCCGTCGACAACCAAGAGACCCAGTACTTC
TRBD2	TRBJ2-5	NA	TRBV20-1	CSARGSGRAQETQYF	TGCAGTGCTAGAGGGAGCGGGAGGGCACAAGAGACCCAGTACTTC
TRBD2	TRBJ2-2	NA	TRBV7-2	CASRSARGGTGELFF	TGTGCCAGCAGATCTGCGCGGGGGGGTACCGGGGAGCTGTTTTTT
TRBD2	TRBJ2-3	NA	TRBV5-4	CASSLDIAGGPVGTDTQYF	TGTGCCAGCAGCTTGGACATAGCGGGAGGGCCGGTAGGCACAGATACGCAGTATTTT
NA	TRBJ1-1	few	TRBV9	CASSVGGKWDTEAFF	TGTGCCAGCAGCGTAGGGGGCAAATGGGACACTGAAGCTTTCTTT
NA	TRBJ2-1	many	TRBV4-1	CASSLLGSYNEQFF	TGCGCCAGCAGCCTTCTTGGGTCCTACAATGAGCAGTTCTTC
NA	TRBJ1-1	NA	TRBV6-1	CASSEAPRGATEAFF	TGTGCCAGCAGTGAAGCGCCCCGGGGGGCCACTGAAGCTTTCTTT
TRBD2	TRBJ2-7	many	TRBV28	CASSLYAGTSGSYEQYF	TGTGCCAGCAGTTTATACGCCGGGACTAGCGGTTCCTACGAGCAGTACTTC
TRBD1	TRBJ1-1	few	TRBV11-1	CASSSQGGGTEAFF	TGTGCCAGCAGCTCCCAGGGGGGAGGCACTGAAGCTTTCTTT
NA	TRBJ2-5	many	TRBV12-3/TRBV12-4	CASTTGRKETQYF	TGTGCCAGCACTACAGGGAGAAAAGAGACCCAGTACTTC